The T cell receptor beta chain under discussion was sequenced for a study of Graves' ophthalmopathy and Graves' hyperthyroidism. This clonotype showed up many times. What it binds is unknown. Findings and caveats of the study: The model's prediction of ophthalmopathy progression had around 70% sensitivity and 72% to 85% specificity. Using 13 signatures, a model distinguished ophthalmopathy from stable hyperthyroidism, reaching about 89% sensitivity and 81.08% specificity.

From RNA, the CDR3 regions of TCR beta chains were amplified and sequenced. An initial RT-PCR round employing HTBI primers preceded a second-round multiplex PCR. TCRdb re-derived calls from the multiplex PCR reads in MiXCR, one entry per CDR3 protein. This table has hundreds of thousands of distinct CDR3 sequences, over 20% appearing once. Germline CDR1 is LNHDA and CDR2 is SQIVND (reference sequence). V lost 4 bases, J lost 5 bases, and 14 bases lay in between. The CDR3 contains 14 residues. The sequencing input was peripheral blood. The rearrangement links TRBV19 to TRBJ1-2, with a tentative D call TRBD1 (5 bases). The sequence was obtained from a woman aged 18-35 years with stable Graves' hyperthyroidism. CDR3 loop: CASSNSGRGYGYTF. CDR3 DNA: TGTGCCAGTAGTAACTCAGGGCGAGGGTATGGCTACACCTTC.